This T cell receptor (beta chain) emerged from a study of OX40 agonist ivuxolimab in advanced cancers. Broadly, across the study: The costimulatory receptor OX40 (CD134) was targeted by ivuxolimab, a fully human IgG2 agonistic monoclonal antibody. The dose-escalation cohort was about 83% male with a mean age of approximately 60 years, ranging from 23 to 79. The paper describes the monotherapy dose-escalation part (N ≈ 52 patients) of the phase I trial of ivuxolimab. Prior anti-PD-1, anti-PD-L1 or anti-CTLA-4 therapy was permitted, and about two fifths of dose-escalation patients had received checkpoint inhibitors. Intravenous ivuxolimab was administered to patients every 2 weeks at six dose levels: 0.01, 0.1, 0.3, 1.5, 3 and 10 mg/kg. Partial responses occurred in three dose-escalation patients: two with cutaneous melanoma and one with hepatocellular carcinoma. The purpose of peripheral TCRbeta sequencing was to test whether ivuxolimab changed TCR sequence diversity and led to clonal T-cell expansion. Of the roughly 52 dose-escalation patients, hepatocellular carcinoma was present in roughly 19, melanoma in approximately 15, renal cell carcinoma in 9 and head and neck cancer in 9.

The trial excluded patients who had a history of autoimmune disease or who were on systemic immunosuppression. In every dose cohort, peripheral blood was drawn for TCR sequencing at baseline, cycle 4 day 1, and cycle 7 day 1. The samples were drawn from a first-in-human, open-label, multicenter phase I dose-escalation trial of ivuxolimab. Adults with locally advanced or metastatic head and neck squamous cell, hepatocellular, melanoma or renal cell carcinoma were enrolled in the trial. Before TCR sequencing, CD4+ and CD8+ T cells were separately sorted from peripheral blood. Concerning this clone: Its antigen is still unknown. No base quality information exists; no much larger clone differs at one position.

Based on the germline V gene, the CDR1 and CDR2 sequences are MNHEY and SVGAGI. Measured from the cysteine to the phenylalanine, the CDR3 is 13 residues long. Just the 39-base CDR3 DNA is kept, in frame starting at base 1. Relative to germline, V is 2 bases shorter and J is 4 bases shorter, with 8 bases between their ends. Genomic DNA was extracted from sorted cells for sequencing of the TCRbeta CDR3 region. TCRbeta CDR3 regions were sequenced using the immunoSEQ Assay. Entries here come from immuneACCESS through TCRdb and include only in-frame sequences with V and J called. Some clones fail to appear in such tables; in the studies checked, an unresolved V gene covers under half of the shortfall, and the cause of the remainder is unknown. Recorded for this sample are almost 65,000 clones; roughly 83% of them occurred a single time. The ten most abundant clones make up 0.7% of the sample. Overall study results and their limits: Low levels of normalized T-cell clonal expansion were also shown by some nonresponding patients. In the 0.1-3.0 mg/kg groups, partial responders had among the lowest normalized peripheral clonal expansion, particularly in CD8+ T cells. After ivuxolimab, CD8+ T cells had more expanded clones than CD4+ T cells on average. At doses of 0.1 to 3.0 mg/kg, clonal expansion of both CD4+ and CD8+ blood T cells was observed from baseline to week 6. The antigen specificity of the clonally expanded peripheral T cells was not determined.

The clonotype originates from an adult with an advanced solid tumor such as melanoma, head and neck, liver or kidney cancer. Specimen: CD4+ or CD8+ T cells sorted from blood, collected in a trial of the OX40 agonist ivuxolimab. Here the chain combines TRBV6-5 and TRBJ1-1; the D gene cannot be resolved reliably. The DNA sequence is as follows: TGTGCCAGCAGTTACATGGGAGGCACTGAAGCTTTCTTT. Its protein reads: CASSYMGGTEAFF.